This T cell receptor (beta chain) derives from a study of CD8 T cells in Susac syndrome. Reverse transcription of about 0.5 to 1 ug RNA was carried out with random hexamers. An immunoSEQ multiplex PCR amplified TCR beta CDR3 over 54 Vbeta and 13 Jbeta. TCRdb reanalysed the immunoSEQ multiplex PCR reads using MiXCR and keeps one entry per CDR3 protein. The sample includes a few hundred thousand distinct CDR3 sequences, about 94% of them seen just once. Blood CD8+ and CD4+ T cells underwent high-throughput TCR beta sequencing. Those who served as multiple sclerosis controls were treatment-naive patients with stable or active relapsing-remitting disease. FACS was used to enrich TEMRA cells, whereas the CD8+ and CD4+ T cells were obtained by negative isolation. V lost 4 bases and J 3 bases, leaving 13 bases between the germline ends. The CDR3 sequence is 15 residues long.

V usage is TRBV23-1 and J usage is TRBJ1-5; D gene unclear. TRBV23-1 is labeled an ORF, and its function is uncertain. The TCR was taken from a human donor with multiple sclerosis. Sequences were obtained from CD8+ T cells from PBMCs. The CDR3 spells CASSRGRRSNQPQHF. CDR3 sequence (DNA): TGCGCCAGCAGTCGCGGCAGGAGATCCAATCAGCCCCAGCATTTT.